The 19 T cell receptor beta chains listed next were all sequenced from one sample in a study of glioma-infiltrating T cells. TCR alpha and beta CDR3 regions were amplified from RNA using iRepertoire nested multiplex PCR. TCRdb re-derived calls from the multiplex PCR reads in MiXCR, one entry per CDR3 protein. The data contain over 100,000 distinct CDR3 sequences, about 25% of them seen just once; the ten biggest clones take up just under 35%. Sequences were obtained from glioma tissue, nonneoplastic brain tissue, or PBMCs (not recorded which). The receptors come from a human donor with low-grade glioma or glioblastoma, undergoing nonglioma brain surgery, or in good health (not recorded which).

V is TRBV7-3 and J is TRBJ1-1, with 7 bases fitting TRBD1. This CDR3 region has 15 residues. Trimming cost V 0 bases and J 4 bases; bases outside gene matches: 5. Germline loops: CDR1 SGHTA, CDR2 FQGTGA. The CDR3: CASSLTGRGATEAFF. Here the CDR3 DNA reads TGTGCCAGCAGCTTAACGGGCAGGGGGGCCACTGAAGCTTTCTTT.

This clonotype was seen at least ten times. The chain links TRBV7-2 to TRBJ1-1; D perhaps matches TRBD1 (5 bases). This CDR3 region has 16 residues. Trimming removed 2 bases at V and 0 bases at J, with 13 bases between. CDR1 and CDR2 (germline): SGHTA, FQGNSA. The CDR3 DNA sequence: TGTGCCAGCAGCTTAAGGGGATTGGGGGTGAACACTGAAGCTTTCTTT. This translates into CASSLRGLGVNTEAFF.

The table lists this clonotype with many counts. This chain uses TRBV6-4 with TRBJ2-7; 11 bases fit TRBD2. Germline-derived CDR1 and CDR2 are MRHNA and SNTAGT. The CDR3 consists of 14 residues. With V trimmed by 3 bases and J by 11 bases, 9 bases remained unmatched. The CDR3 is CASSDMGTSGIKYF. The CDR3 region has the DNA TGTGCCAGCAGTGATATGGGGACTAGCGGCATCAAGTACTTC.

This clonotype was observed at least ten times. CDR3: CASSPGHSGLGQPQHF. DNA for the CDR3: TGTGCCAGCAGCCCAGGTCACAGTGGTTTGGGTCAGCCCCAGCATTTT. The chain joins TRBV7-6 to TRBJ1-5; D unresolved. V was pared by 5 bases and J by 6 bases, with 20 bases between. CDR3 length equals 16 residues. Germline V CDR1 and CDR2: SGHVS, FNYEAQ.

Ten or more counts support this clonotype. This chain joins TRBV18 and TRBJ1-2; possible D gene TRBD1, 5 bases. Trimming took 0 bases from V and 8 from J, leaving 16 bases between them. This CDR3 region has 15 residues. Germline values: CDR1 KGHSH, CDR2 LQKENI. CDR3 in DNA: TGTGCCAGCTCACCACCGAAATCAGGGACTCTAGGCTACACCTTC. Amino acids: CASSPPKSGTLGYTF.

Of note for this clonotype: A much larger clone is a single base away; this may be a read error. The chain is built from TRBV11-1 and TRBJ2-3; D ambiguous. Trimming removed 6 bases at V and 4 bases at J, with 8 bases between. Germline lookup yields CDR1 SGHAT and CDR2 FQDESV (reference sequence). CDR3 length equals 12 residues. The CDR3 nucleotides read TGTGCCAGCAGGTATCGATCAGATACGCAGTATTTT. Amino acids: CASRYRSDTQYF.

The chain combines TRBV5-1 with TRBJ2-7; TRBD2 matches 12 bases. The CDR3 totals 14 residues. Trimming cost V 3 bases and J 7 bases; bases outside gene matches: 5. Germline CDR1 and CDR2: SGHRS and YFSETQ. DNA of the CDR3: TGCGCCAGCAGCTCGACTAGCGGGAGAGGAGAGCAGTACTTC. This codes for CASSSTSGRGEQYF.

There are many counts of this clonotype. The chain links TRBV20-1 to TRBJ1-5; TRBD1 agrees at 7 bases. The germline CDR1 and CDR2 sequences are DFQATT and SNEGSKA (reference sequence). Trimming at V came to 5 bases and at J to 4 bases, leaving 8 bases not matched to a gene. This CDR3 has 14 amino acids. CDR3 amino acids: CSAVDGTANQPQHF. CDR3 coding DNA: TGCAGTGCTGTCGACGGGACAGCTAATCAGCCCCAGCATTTT.

This clonotype showed up just once. This could be a read error, since a much larger clone is one nucleotide away. This chain joins TRBV3-1 and TRBJ1-1, with 8 bases aligning to TRBD1. This CDR3 is 13 amino acids long. Germline loops: CDR1 LGHDT, CDR2 YNNKEL (reference sequence). V shed 7 bases, J shed 8 bases, and the junction held 9 bases outside the gene matches. CDR3 sequence: CASTRAGTGEAFF. In DNA, the CDR3 is TGTGCCAGCACCCGAGCCGGGACAGGCGAAGCTTTCTTT.

This clonotype was seen repeatedly, ten times or more. CDR3 sequence reads: CASRLPWQGPSNTEAFF. The CDR3 DNA is TGCGCCAGCAGATTGCCTTGGCAGGGGCCCTCGAACACTGAAGCTTTCTTT. The rearrangement links TRBV5-1 to TRBJ1-1; possibly TRBD1 for D (6 bases). Germline CDR1 is SGHRS and CDR2 is YFSETQ. There are 17 residues in the CDR3. Trimming took 5 bases from V and 1 from J, leaving 21 bases between them.

This clonotype was seen a few times. The rearrangement joins TRBV12-3 or TRBV12-4 to TRBJ1-2; D possibly corresponds to TRBD1 (5 bases). The CDR3 consists of 13 residues. Trimming left V 1 base short and J 4 bases short, with 7 bases between. The CDR3 DNA sequence: TGTGCCAGCAGTTTAGAGGGGCTCTATGGCTACACCTTC. Translating gives CASSLEGLYGYTF.

This clonotype was seen ten or more times. This chain uses TRBV7-9 with TRBJ1-2; unclear D gene. With 4 bases removed from V and 8 bases from J, the gap between germline ends came to 17 bases. The CDR3 loop spans 14 amino acids. CDR1 is SEHNR, CDR2 FQNEAQ, per germline (reference sequence). CDR3 loop: CASSSPTTTWGYTF. The CDR3 coding sequence is TGTGCCAGCAGCTCCCCGACGACGACGTGGGGCTACACCTTC.

This clonotype was found many times. The rearrangement joins TRBV6-1 to TRBJ1-5; D is uncertain. CDR1 is MNHNS and CDR2 is SASEGT in the germline V gene. Trimming pared 5 bases from V and 9 bases from J, leaving 8 bases between. This CDR3 contains 11 residues. The CDR3 here is CASSPSRPQHF. In nucleotides, the CDR3 is TGTGCCAGCAGTCCCTCAAGGCCCCAGCATTTT.

This clonotype was counted at least ten times. The rearrangement links TRBV7-9 to TRBJ2-1; 10 bases align to TRBD2. Germline CDR1 and CDR2: SEHNR and FQNEAQ (reference sequence). CDR3 length: 12 residues. Trimming removed 7 bases from V and 8 bases from J; junction bases left unmatched: 2. CDR3 in amino acids: CASKREGDEQFF. The CDR3 DNA is TGTGCCAGCAAGCGGGAGGGGGATGAGCAGTTCTTC.

This clonotype came up many times. The V and J genes are TRBV7-9 and TRBJ2-5, with D possibly matching TRBD2 (6 bases). Deletions cut 2 bases from V and 5 bases from J, with 12 bases between. This CDR3 has 14 residues. In germline, CDR1 is SEHNR, CDR2 FQNEAQ (reference sequence). The CDR3 DNA reads as TGTGCCAGCAGCTTAACATGGAGCGGGGAGACCCAGTACTTC. It yields the protein CASSLTWSGETQYF.

At least ten counts were recorded for this clonotype. V and J are TRBV27 and TRBJ1-1; 8 nucleotides align to TRBD1. The germline V gene has CDR1 MNHEY and CDR2 SMNVEV (reference sequence). The CDR3 is 15 residues long. Unmatched junction bases numbered 9, after V lost 5 bases and J lost 4 bases. The CDR3 loop is CASSGTGQGGTEAFF. The DNA of the CDR3 is TGTGCCAGCAGTGGGACAGGTCAGGGGGGCACTGAAGCTTTCTTT.

This clonotype was observed at least ten times. The V and J genes are TRBV7-2 and TRBJ2-1, with 10 positions matching TRBD1. V lost 4 bases and J lost 4; bases outside the gene matches: 4. The germline V gene encodes CDR1 SGHTA and CDR2 FQGNSA. The CDR3 loop spans 15 amino acids. The CDR3 region is CASSYQGQGYNEQFF. CDR3 DNA sequence: TGTGCCAGCAGCTACCAGGGACAGGGGTACAATGAGCAGTTCTTC.

This clonotype appeared many times. This chain uses TRBV5-1 with TRBJ1-5; D unclear. The germline gives CDR1 SGHRS, CDR2 YFSETQ. This CDR3 has 15 amino acids. V gave up 4 bases and J gave up 6 bases, with 17 bases separating them. As DNA, the CDR3 is TGCGCCAGCAGCCCAGCAGGCCATGAGGCTCAGCCCCAGCATTTT. It encodes CASSPAGHEAQPQHF. Full variable domain (rest looked up from reference TRBV5-1 and TRBJ1-5): KAGVTQTPRYLIKTRGQQVTLSCSPISGHRSVSWYQQTPGQGLQFLFEYFSETQRNKGNFPGRFSGRQFSNSRSEMNVSTLELGDSALYLCASSPAGHEAQPQHFGDGTRLSIL.

This clonotype was recorded at least ten times. The V gene is TRBV24-1, the J gene TRBJ2-3; D is uncertain. The CDR3 consists of 11 residues. The germline V gene encodes CDR1 KGHDR and CDR2 SFDVKD. Trimming removed 1 base from V and 8 bases from J, with 3 bases in between. Here the CDR3 reads CATSDLVTQYF. CDR3 nucleotides: TGTGCCACCAGTGATTTAGTTACGCAGTATTTT.